The next 2 T cell receptor beta chains were all read from a single sample in a study of blood T cell repertoires in COVID-19. Data came from immunoSEQ multiplex PCR; TCRdb stores just in-frame clones and leaves some out. The sample holds 150,000 to 200,000 clones, under 85% seen once. The sample taken for sequencing was peripheral blood. The receptors shown here come from a man older than 75 with COVID-19, enrolled during active disease.

The chain recombines TRBV10-2 with TRBJ2-1; D is perhaps TRBD2 (7 bases). CDR1 is WSHSY, CDR2 SAAADI, per germline. CDR3 size: 17 residues. Trimming shortened V by 6 bases and J by 0 bases, and 18 bases separated the two germline ends. CDR3 in amino acids: CASSGGGRGSSYNEQFF. The CDR3 DNA is TGCGCCAGCAGCGGTGGGGGGCGGGGGAGCTCCTACAATGAGCAGTTCTTC.

V and J are TRBV19 and TRBJ2-5; D is unresolved. V lost 5 bases and J lost 1, with 14 bases in between. Germline assignment: CDR1 LNHDA and CDR2 SQIVND (reference sequence). The CDR3 loop spans 15 amino acids. The CDR3 nucleotides are TGTGCCAGTAGTCTACTACTCTCTCCCCAAGAGACCCAGTACTTC. As protein: CASSLLLSPQETQYF.